The 17 T cell receptor beta chains below were found in one sample sequenced in a study of cytomegalovirus exposure and HLA in healthy donors. The primer mix had 60 Vbeta and 13 Jbeta primers. The data were produced by immunoSEQ multiplex PCR, yet TCRdb's version contains in-frame clones alone and is incomplete. The repertoire holds around 130,000 clones, with around 83% as singletons. The specimen sequenced was PBMCs. The source is a girl aged 2 to 10 in good health and CMV-seronegative.

The chain joins TRBV19 to TRBJ1-2, with 9 nucleotides matching TRBD1. Germline V gene data show CDR1 as LNHDA and CDR2 as SQIVND (reference sequence). The J segment lost 7 bases and the V segment lost 5 bases, leaving 17 bases of the junction unmatched. The CDR3 is 17 amino acids. The DNA for the CDR3 is TGTGCCAGTAGTTCACCCTTAAACTACAGGGGGCGGCGTGGCTACACCTTC. It encodes CASSSPLNYRGRRGYTF.

This chain links TRBV27 with TRBJ2-1; 11 bases fit TRBD2. The CDR3 spans 16 residues. Germline loops: CDR1 MNHEY, CDR2 SMNVEV (reference sequence). V shed 5 bases, J shed 6 bases, and the junction held 9 bases outside the gene matches. The CDR3 loop reads CASSQLAGEAFNEQFF. CDR3 DNA: TGTGCCAGCAGTCAACTAGCGGGAGAGGCTTTCAATGAGCAGTTCTTC.

The chain has TRBV29-1 and TRBJ2-1; D gene ambiguous. The CDR3 is made up of 14 amino acids. Looked up from germline, CDR1 is SQVTM and CDR2 is ANQGSEA. Deletions cut 3 bases from V and 5 bases from J, with 14 bases between. The CDR3 nucleotides are TGCAGCGTTGACTCCAACACGGGTGACAATGAGCAGTTCTTC. It is translated as CSVDSNTGDNEQFF.

This clone was found a few times. The DNA of the CDR3 is TGTGCAAGTCGCTCCAACCGACAGTATTCGAACACTGAAGCTTTCTTT. Translated: CASRSNRQYSNTEAFF. V is TRBV12-2 and J is TRBJ1-1; the table calls TRBD1, which could not be checked here. TRBV12-2 is termed a pseudogene. The CDR3 is made up of 16 amino acids.

The chain carries TRBV19 and TRBJ1-2, with unresolved D. The CDR3 is 13 amino acids. Trimming took 6 bases from V and 0 from J, leaving 8 bases between them. Germline CDR1 LNHDA, CDR2 SQIVND (reference sequence). Here the CDR3 reads CASSQTPNYGYTF. Written as DNA, the CDR3 is TGTGCCAGTAGCCAGACACCTAACTATGGCTACACCTTC.

The rearrangement links TRBV2 to TRBJ1-4, with D perhaps TRBD1 (6 bases). V gave up 5 bases and J gave up 5 bases, with 12 bases separating them. The CDR3 totals 14 residues. In germline, CDR1 is SNHLY, CDR2 FYNNEI. The CDR3 spells CASSHDRHNEKLFF. CDR3 sequence (DNA): TGTGCCAGCAGTCATGACAGGCACAATGAAAAACTGTTTTTT.

Only one count was recorded for this clone. DNA of the CDR3: TGCGCCAGCAGCTTGGGGCTAGCGGACTCCTACGAGCAGTACTTC. It yields the protein CASSLGLADSYEQYF. The V call is TRBV5-1, the J call TRBJ2-5; 7 bases line up with TRBD2. Gene TRBJ2-7 matches the end of the DNA better, so the J call may be wrong. Germline loops: CDR1 SGHRS, CDR2 YFSETQ. The CDR3 consists of 15 residues.

This chain links TRBV4-1 with TRBJ1-6; TRBD1 might be the D (6 bases). Trimming took 3 bases from V and 9 from J, leaving 27 bases between them. The CDR3 is 19 amino acids. From germline, CDR1 is MGHRA and CDR2 YSYEKL. CDR3 bases: TGCGCCAGCAGCCACCAGAAAATCTTCGACAGGACGTTGGGTTCACCCCTCCACTTT. It is translated as CASSHQKIFDRTLGSPLHF.

This chain links TRBV28 with TRBJ1-5, with D possibly TRBD1 on 6 matching bases. Deletions cut 4 bases from V and 0 bases from J, with 19 bases between. CDR1 MDHEN and CDR2 SYDVKM come from the germline V gene. The CDR3 loop spans 18 amino acids. CDR3 in amino acids: CASSYSLGGAHSNQPQHF. In DNA, the CDR3 is TGTGCCAGCAGTTATTCCCTGGGGGGGGCCCATAGCAATCAGCCCCAGCATTTT.

This chain connects TRBV6-6 to TRBJ1-3; D might be TRBD1 (5 bases). CDR3 length: 16 amino acids. CDR1 and CDR2 from the germline V gene are MNHNY and SVGAGI (reference sequence). Trimming shortened V by 6 bases and J by 0 bases, and 15 bases separated the two germline ends. The CDR3 bases are TGTGCCAGCAGACCCAGACAGAAAAGCTCTGGAAACACCATATATTTT. It codes for CASRPRQKSSGNTIYF.

The CDR3 DNA reads as TGCGCCAGCAGCTTGGTGTTAGGGACACAATTATACGAGCAGTACTTC. Its translation: CASSLVLGTQLYEQYF. This sequence joins TRBV5-1 and TRBJ2-7; TRBD1 might be the D (6 bases). Trimming removed 0 bases at V and 4 bases at J, with 17 bases between. The CDR3 runs to 16 residues. The germline CDR1 and CDR2 sequences are SGHRS and YFSETQ.

The V and J genes are TRBV28 and TRBJ2-1; tentative D call: TRBD2 (5 bases). The germline V gene has CDR1 MDHEN and CDR2 SYDVKM. This CDR3 is 12 amino acids long. The germline V and J ends were trimmed by 2 bases and 10 bases, with 9 bases remaining between them. The CDR3 DNA follows: TGTGCCAGCAGTTTAGTCCCGGGAGAGCAGTTCTTC. Its translation is CASSLVPGEQFF.

The chain has TRBV11-2 and TRBJ2-3; D possibly corresponds to TRBD2 (6 bases). The V and J ends lost 8 bases and 5 bases respectively, with 14 bases between them. This CDR3 is built from 13 residues. Germline V gene lookup returns CDR1 SGHAT and CDR2 FQNNGV. DNA for the CDR3: TGTGCCAGCGGAGGGCCCTTCGGAGATACGCAGTATTTT. Protein: CASGGPFGDTQYF.

Concerning this clone itself: Additional DNA sequences in this sample encode the identical CDR3. V gene TRBV27 combines with J gene TRBJ1-2; TRBD1 matches at 11 bases. This CDR3 region has 14 residues. V trimming: 4 bases; J trimming: 3 bases; junction bases outside the gene matches: 1. Per germline, CDR1 MNHEY and CDR2 SMNVEV (reference sequence). The CDR3 nucleotides read TGTGCCAGCAGTTGGACAGGGGGCGACTATGGCTACACCTTC. Protein product: CASSWTGGDYGYTF.

V usage is TRBV7-2 and J usage is TRBJ1-4; 9 positions agree with TRBD1. Germline V lookup: CDR1 SGHTA, CDR2 FQGNSA. CDR3 size: 15 residues. J gave up 6 bases and V 1 base, and 3 bases lay outside the gene matches. The CDR3 here is CASSLGQGGYEKLFF. The CDR3 DNA is TGTGCCAGCAGCTTAGGACAGGGGGGTTATGAAAAACTGTTTTTT.

The genes are TRBV20-1 and TRBJ2-7; D not certain. The CDR3 contains 11 residues. Per germline, CDR1 DFQATT and CDR2 SNEGSKA (reference sequence). Between the trimmed V and J ends, which lost 6 bases and 0 bases, there was a span of 6 bases. CDR3: CSARSSYEQYF. The CDR3 coding sequence is TGCAGTGCGAGGAGCTCCTACGAGCAGTACTTC.

The chain's CDR3 is CASSPDAGLNQPQHF. DNA for the CDR3: TGTGCCAGCAGCCCCGATGCCGGACTCAATCAGCCCCAGCATTTT. The rearrangement uses TRBV7-2 and TRBJ1-5; D gene ambiguous. V was shortened by 5 bases and J by 3 bases, with 14 bases between the two germline ends. The CDR3 loop spans 15 amino acids. Germline V gene lookup returns CDR1 SGHTA and CDR2 FQGNSA.